This paragraph covers one TCR beta chain sequence. Its specificity is not known. V lost 2 bases and J 4 bases, leaving 20 bases between the germline ends. The CDR3 has 17 amino acids. Per the germline V gene, CDR1 is MDHEN and CDR2 is SYDVKM. This specimen belongs to a study of cytomegalovirus exposure and HLA in healthy donors. General study findings and limits: The authors confirmed in vitro that a few CMV-associated chains were specific for CMV antigens. Subsequent analysis found a tendency for first-cohort TCR clusters to co-occur within the 120 validation repertoires.

Separation from the approximately 720-subject first cohort characterized the roughly 120-subject validation cohort, to which the donors belonged. Only in-frame clones appear in the TCRdb table, and some are missing; sequencing was by immunoSEQ multiplex PCR. The table lists some 130,000 clones, around four fifths of them singletons. This sequence originates from a woman in her twenties or thirties in good health and CMV-seronegative. This sequence joins TRBV28 and TRBJ1-2; no reliable D call. Sequenced sample: PBMCs. The CDR3 nucleotides read TGTGCCAGCAGTTTACCCACACCCTCCGGGGAGGGCTATGGCTACACCTTC. Protein: CASSLPTPSGEGYGYTF.